Sequencing of this TCR beta chain was carried out in a study of T cell clonality in common variable immunodeficiency. TCRdb's table, derived via immunoSEQ multiplex PCR, lists solely in-frame clones and lacks some. Reported are about 32,000 clones, none seen only once; the ten largest carry approximately 5.4%. This clone showed up just a few times. The antigen is not known. General study points: T cell subpopulation sequencing would be needed to explain CVID clonality. In common variable immunodeficiency, TCR beta chains reportedly carried fewer deletions and N-nucleotide insertions.

CVID subjects were 15 female and 29 male, aged roughly 9 to 64. Sequenced: peripheral blood mononuclear cells. The receptor was isolated from a human donor with common variable immunodeficiency.

The CDR3 sequence: CASSSGTGEDTQYF. Partial CDR3 DNA: TGTGCCAGCAGCTCAGGGACAGGGGAGGATACG. The V call is TRBV7-6, the J call TRBJ2-3; TRBD1 aligns across 10 bases. The read stops 3 residues short of the end of the CDR3; the missing end is completed from the germline J gene. V gave up 4 bases and J gave up 6 bases; unmatched junction bases: 4. CDR1 is SGHVS and CDR2 is FNYEAQ in the germline V gene. This CDR3 comprises 14 residues.